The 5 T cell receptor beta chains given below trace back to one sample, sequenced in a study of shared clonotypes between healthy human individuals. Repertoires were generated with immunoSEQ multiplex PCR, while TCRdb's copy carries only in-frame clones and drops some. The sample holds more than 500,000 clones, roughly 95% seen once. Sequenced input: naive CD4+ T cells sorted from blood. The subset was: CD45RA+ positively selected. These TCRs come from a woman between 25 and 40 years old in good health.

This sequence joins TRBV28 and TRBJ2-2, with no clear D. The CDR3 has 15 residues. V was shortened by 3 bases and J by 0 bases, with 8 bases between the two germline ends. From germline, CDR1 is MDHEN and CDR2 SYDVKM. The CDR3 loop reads CASSFATANTGELFF. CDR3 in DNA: TGTGCCAGCAGTTTTGCAACAGCGAACACCGGGGAGCTGTTTTTT.

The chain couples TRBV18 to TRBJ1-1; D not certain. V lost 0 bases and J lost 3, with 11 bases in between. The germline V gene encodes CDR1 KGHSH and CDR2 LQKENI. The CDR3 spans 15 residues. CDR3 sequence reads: CASSPPNTGHTEAFF. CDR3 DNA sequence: TGTGCCAGCTCACCACCTAATACTGGGCACACTGAAGCTTTCTTT.

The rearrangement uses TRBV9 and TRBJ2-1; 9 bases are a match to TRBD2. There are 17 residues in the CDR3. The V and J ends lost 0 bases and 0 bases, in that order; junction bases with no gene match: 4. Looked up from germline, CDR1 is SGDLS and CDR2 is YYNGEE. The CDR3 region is CASSVGGRAVSYNEQFF. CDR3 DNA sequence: TGTGCCAGCAGCGTAGGCGGGAGGGCCGTCTCCTACAATGAGCAGTTCTTC. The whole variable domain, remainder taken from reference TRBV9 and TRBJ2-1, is DSGVTQTPKHLITATGQRVTLRCSPRSGDLSVYWYQQSLDQGLQFLIQYYNGEERAKGNILERFSAQQFPDLHSELNLSSLELGDSALYFCASSVGGRAVSYNEQFFGPGTRLTVL.

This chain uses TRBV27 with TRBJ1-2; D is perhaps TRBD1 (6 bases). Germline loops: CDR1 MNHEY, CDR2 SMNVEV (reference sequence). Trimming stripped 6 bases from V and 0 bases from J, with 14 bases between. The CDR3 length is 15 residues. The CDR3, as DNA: TGTGCCAGCAGAACCATAGGGGGAACTAACTATGGCTACACCTTC. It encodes CASRTIGGTNYGYTF.

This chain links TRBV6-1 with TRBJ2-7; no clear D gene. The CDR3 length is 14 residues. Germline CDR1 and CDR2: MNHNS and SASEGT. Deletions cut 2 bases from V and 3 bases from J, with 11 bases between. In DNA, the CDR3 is TGTGCCAGCAGTGAATATATGGGCAACTACGAGCAGTACTTC. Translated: CASSEYMGNYEQYF.